Presented here are 18 T cell receptor beta chains from one specimen sequenced in a study of T and B cells in COVID-19 patients. BIOMED2 TRB-A/B primer pools were used in multiplex TRB PCR. MiXCR, applied by TCRdb to the multiplex PCR reads, yields one record per CDR3 protein. Among over 5,500 distinct CDR3 sequences, about 23% were seen once, and the ten largest hold approximately 3.6%. TRB was amplified from about 250-500 ng of blood genomic DNA. Sequencing was carried out using blood. These receptors all come from a human donor who had recovered from COVID-19.

This clonotype turned up a few times. The gene calls are TRBV20-1 and TRBJ1-3, with D uncertain. The V end was cut by 3 bases, the J end by 2 bases, with 14 bases between. This CDR3 has 15 residues. Germline CDR1 DFQATT, CDR2 SNEGSKA (reference sequence). The CDR3 nucleotides are TGCAGTGCTAGCGGTAGATATCTCGCTGGAAACACCATATATTTT. Residues: CSASGRYLAGNTIYF.

In its sample, this clonotype ranks as medium-sized. V gene TRBV19 combines with J gene TRBJ2-7; unclear D gene. Trimming stripped 10 bases from V and 2 bases from J, with 15 bases between. Germline lookup yields CDR1 LNHDA and CDR2 SQIVND (reference sequence). The length of the CDR3 is 13 residues. In DNA form, the CDR3 reads TGTGCCACCGGGTCAGAAGTCACCTACGAGCAGTACTTC. Its protein is CATGSEVTYEQYF.

This clonotype was counted at least ten times. The rearrangement links TRBV5-1 to TRBJ2-1; no firm D call. Looked up from germline, CDR1 is SGHRS and CDR2 is YFSETQ. The V end lost 3 bases, the J end lost 6 bases, and 16 bases lay between the germline ends. The CDR3 loop spans 15 amino acids. Here the CDR3 reads CASSWEPSSGNEQFF. DNA of the CDR3: TGCGCCAGCAGCTGGGAACCTAGTTCGGGCAATGAGCAGTTCTTC. Supplemented by reference TRBV5-1 and TRBJ2-1, the full variable domain reads KAGVTQTPRYLIKTRGQQVTLSCSPISGHRSVSWYQQTPGQGLQFLFEYFSETQRNKGNFPGRFSGRQFSNSRSEMNVSTLELGDSALYLCASSWEPSSGNEQFFGPGTRLTVL.

This clonotype occurred many times. This chain connects TRBV27 to TRBJ1-6; no firm D call. This CDR3 region has 15 residues. The V gene lost 7 bases and the J gene lost 8 bases, with 18 bases spanning the gap. The germline gives CDR1 MNHEY, CDR2 SMNVEV (reference sequence). The CDR3 loop is CASTSGLGGYSPLHF. CDR3 bases: TGTGCCAGCACATCCGGCCTGGGAGGGTATTCACCCCTCCACTTT.

This clonotype was counted many times. The chain joins TRBV15 to TRBJ1-1; D remains unclear. CDR1 and CDR2 from the germline V gene are LNHNV and YYDKDF (reference sequence). Trimming removed 6 bases from V and 1 base from J, with 15 bases in between. The CDR3 runs to 15 residues. In DNA, the CDR3 is TGTGCCACCAGTACCCTTGGGGTCAAGAACACTGAAGCTTTCTTT. Its protein is CATSTLGVKNTEAFF.

This clonotype was recorded only once. The chain combines TRBV5-1 with TRBJ1-1; a weak D match, TRBD1 (5 bases). CDR3 length equals 13 residues. Germline lookup yields CDR1 SGHRS and CDR2 YFSETQ. Deletions cut 3 bases from V and 4 bases from J, with 10 bases between. CDR3 nucleotides: TGCGCCAGCAGCTACCTCGGGGGCACTGAAGCTTTCTTT. Translation gives CASSYLGGTEAFF.

This clonotype qualifies as medium-sized (0.01 to 0.1%). The chain links TRBV19 to TRBJ2-1, with TRBD1 identical over 8 bases. V trimming: 2 bases; J trimming: 7 bases; junction bases outside the gene matches: 4. CDR3 size: 14 residues. Germline V CDR1 and CDR2: LNHDA, SQIVND (reference sequence). CDR3 in amino acids: CASSIWTGPNEQFF. The CDR3 nucleotides are TGTGCCAGTAGTATATGGACAGGGCCGAATGAGCAGTTCTTC.

Turning to this clonotype: A read error may explain this, as a much larger clone is one base away. The gene calls are TRBV27 and TRBJ2-3; D gene uncertain. Germline V gene data show CDR1 as MNHEY and CDR2 as SMNVEV (reference sequence). Trimming removed 1 base from V and 1 base from J, with 3 bases in between. The CDR3 runs to 13 residues. The CDR3 here is CASSLWGTDTQYF. In DNA form, the CDR3 reads TGTGCCAGCAGTTTATGGGGCACAGATACGCAGTATTTT.

Worth noting for this clonotype: This may come from a read error, since a much larger clone is one base off. The chain couples TRBV6-5 to TRBJ2-6; D is unclear. Looked up from germline, CDR1 is MNHEY and CDR2 is SVGAGI. V lost 6 bases, J lost 0 bases, and 6 bases lay in between. This CDR3 contains 14 residues. In DNA, the CDR3 is TGTGCCAGCAGGTACACCTCTGGGGCCAACGTCCTGACTTTC. It encodes CASRYTSGANVLTF.

Only a few counts were recorded for this clonotype. The chain employs TRBV7-2 and TRBJ1-1; D call uncertain. The CDR3 has 13 residues. V lost 1 base to trimming and J lost 1 base, with 4 bases between them. Germline values: CDR1 SGHTA, CDR2 FQGNSA. CDR3 sequence reads: CASSLGRNTEAFF. The CDR3 DNA sequence: TGTGCCAGCAGCTTAGGGAGGAACACTGAAGCTTTCTTT.

This clonotype counts as large. This chain uses TRBV29-1 with TRBJ2-7; D gene uncertain. This CDR3 spans 13 amino acids. V was shortened by 6 bases and J by 3 bases, with 15 bases between the two germline ends. Germline V gene data show CDR1 as SQVTM and CDR2 as ANQGSEA. The CDR3 DNA is TGCAGCGTGGATAGTGGGGTCGACTACGAGCAGTACTTC. Amino acid sequence: CSVDSGVDYEQYF.

This clonotype is medium-sized. The chain's CDR3 is CASSFRGLGEKLFF. Written as DNA, the CDR3 is TGTGCCAGTAGTTTCAGGGGGCTGGGTGAAAAACTGTTTTTT. This chain uses TRBV19 with TRBJ1-4; 8 bases agree with TRBD1. V dropped 5 bases and J dropped 7; count of bases not matched to a gene: 6. In germline, CDR1 is LNHDA, CDR2 SQIVND (reference sequence). The CDR3 extends over 14 amino acids. The complete variable domain, with remaining parts taken from reference TRBV19 and TRBJ1-4, reads DGGITQSPKYLFRKEGQNVTLSCEQNLNHDAMYWYRQDPGQGLRLIYYSQIVNDFQKGDIAEGYSVSREKKESFPLTVTSAQKNPTAFYLCASSFRGLGEKLFFGSGTQLSVL.

Within the sample, this clonotype is medium-sized (0.01 to 0.1%). This rearrangement joins TRBV12-3 or TRBV12-4 to TRBJ2-1; D gene unclear. This CDR3 comprises 15 residues. The germline V and J ends were trimmed by 4 bases and 2 bases, with 12 bases remaining between them. In DNA, the CDR3 is TGTGCCAGCAGTTCGGGCTTCACAACCTACAATGAGCAGTTCTTC. Its protein is CASSSGFTTYNEQFF.

This clonotype was observed at least ten times. The genes are TRBV6-6 and TRBJ1-6, with 8 bases lining up with TRBD1. In germline, CDR1 is MNHNY, CDR2 SVGAGI (reference sequence). The CDR3 runs 15 residues. V shed 5 bases, J shed 4 bases, and the junction held 4 bases outside the gene matches. The CDR3 loop reads CASSRGQGYNSPLHF. The DNA for the CDR3 is TGTGCCAGCAGTAGAGGACAGGGATATAATTCACCCCTCCACTTT.

This clonotype was found a few times. The V and J genes are TRBV6-5 and TRBJ1-1; tentative D call: TRBD1 (6 bases). CDR1 is MNHEY and CDR2 is SVGAGI in the germline V gene. CDR3 size: 14 residues. Trimming took 5 bases from V and 3 from J, leaving 13 bases between them. The CDR3 spells CASSGGVWDTEAFF. In DNA form, the CDR3 reads TGTGCCAGCAGTGGGGGCGTTTGGGACACTGAAGCTTTCTTT.

In DNA form, the CDR3 reads TGCGCCAGCGCCGGACAGGGGATGAACACTGAAGCTTTCTTT. This sequence encodes CASAGQGMNTEAFF. The genes are TRBV5-1 and TRBJ1-1; the match to TRBD1 covers 9 bases. Trimming cost V 7 bases and J 0 bases; bases outside gene matches: 4. Germline-derived CDR1 and CDR2 are SGHRS and YFSETQ. The CDR3 consists of 14 residues.

The chain couples TRBV28 to TRBJ2-3; 7 bases match TRBD2. Germline CDR1 is MDHEN and CDR2 is SYDVKM. This CDR3 spans 14 amino acids. Losses at the gene ends were 3 bases for V and 3 bases for J; bases not matched to a gene: 3. The CDR3 coding sequence is TGTGCCAGCAGTTTCGTAGCGGGTACAGATACGCAGTATTTT. As protein: CASSFVAGTDTQYF.

The chain links TRBV28 to TRBJ2-3; tentatively, D is TRBD1 or TRBD2 (6 bases each). Trimming removed 10 bases from V and 4 bases from J, with 15 bases in between. The CDR3 spans 13 residues. Looked up from germline, CDR1 is MDHEN and CDR2 is SYDVKM. The CDR3 sequence is CANQKGGADTQYF. For the CDR3, the DNA is TGTGCCAACCAAAAGGGGGGCGCAGATACGCAGTATTTT. The full variable domain, completed using reference TRBV28 and TRBJ2-3, is DVKVTQSSRYLVKRTGEKVFLECVQDMDHENMFWYRQDPGLGLRLIYFSYDVKMKEKGDIPEGYSVSREKKERFSLILESASTNQTSMYLCANQKGGADTQYFGPGTRLTVL.